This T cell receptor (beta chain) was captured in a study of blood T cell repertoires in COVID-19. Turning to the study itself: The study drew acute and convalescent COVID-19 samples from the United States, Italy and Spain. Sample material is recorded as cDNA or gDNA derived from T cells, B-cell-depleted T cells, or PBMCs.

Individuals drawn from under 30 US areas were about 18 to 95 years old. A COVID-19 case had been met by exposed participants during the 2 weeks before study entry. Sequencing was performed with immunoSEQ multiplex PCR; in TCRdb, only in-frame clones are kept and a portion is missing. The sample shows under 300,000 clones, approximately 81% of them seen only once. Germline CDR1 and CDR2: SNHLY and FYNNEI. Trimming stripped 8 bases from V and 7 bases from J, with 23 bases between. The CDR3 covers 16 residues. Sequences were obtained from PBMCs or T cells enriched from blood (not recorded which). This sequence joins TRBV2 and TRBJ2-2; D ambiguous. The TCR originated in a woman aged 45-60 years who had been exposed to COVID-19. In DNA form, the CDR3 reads TGTGCCAGCTCAAAGGCGGCCTTTGACCGCGTCGGGGAGCTGTTTTTT. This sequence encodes CASSKAAFDRVGELFF.